This T cell receptor (beta chain) was found in a study of T-cell reconstitution after alpha-beta-depleted transplantation in children. It was with unique molecular identifiers that the TCRbeta library was prepared. TCRdb re-analysed the PCR reads in MiXCR, keeping a single row per CDR3 protein. The sample has under 300,000 distinct CDR3 sequences, roughly a tenth seen once; the top ten hold about 5%. This clonotype has at least ten counts. Sequences were derived from PBMCs from the stem cell graft donor, sampled from the stem cell graft. The receptor was derived from a human donor who donated a stem cell graft to a child with SCID.

The CDR3 sequence: CASSFVDTQYF. Written as DNA, the CDR3 is TGTGCCAGCAGTTTCGTGGATACGCAGTATTTT. This chain uses TRBV12-3 or TRBV12-4 with TRBJ2-3; D unresolved. Trimming stripped 3 bases from V and 6 bases from J, with 4 bases between. The CDR3 is made up of 11 amino acids.